One T cell receptor beta chain is described in this entry. Its antigen is currently unknown. This specimen belongs to a study of radiation and T cells in renal cell carcinoma. For the study at large: Nephrectomy followed 15 Gy stereotactic body radiation by 4 weeks. Study conclusions and caveats: Top tumor clonotypes rose in blood 2 weeks post-radiation, then contracted. Without pretreatment biopsies, baseline tumor clonotype presence was undetermined.

TCRdb's table, derived via immunoSEQ multiplex PCR, lists solely in-frame clones and lacks some. The sample holds 90,000 to 95,000 clones, 70% to 85% seen once. The CDR3 runs 12 residues. Trimming removed 6 bases from V and 5 bases from J; junction bases left unmatched: 4. Germline V lookup: CDR1 MDHEN, CDR2 SYDVKM. Sample time point: baseline pretreatment blood. The treatment is: 15 Gy SBRT to primary tumor, nephrectomy 4 weeks later. The clonotype comes from a man between 60 and 75 years old with renal cell carcinoma. The input for sequencing was blood, taken from a patient whose treatment included radiotherapy and nephrectomy. V gene TRBV28 combines with J gene TRBJ2-7; the match to TRBD2 covers 7 bases. The DNA for the CDR3 is TGTGCCAGCAGACCGGGAGGAAACGAGCAGTACTTC. This codes for CASRPGGNEQYF.